This TCR beta chain was observed in a study of technical replicates of blood from several donors. Libraries were prepared by immunoSEQ multiplex PCR; TCRdb keeps only in-frame clonotypes and omits some of them. The repertoire holds around 80,000 clones, with approximately 94% as singletons. Sequencing used T cells isolated from PBMCs. This TCR came from a human donor in good health.

The CDR3 DNA reads TGTGCCAGCAGCCAAGGGGGGAACACCGGGGAGCTGTTTTTT. Its protein product is CASSQGGNTGELFF. The V call is TRBV5-6, the J call TRBJ2-2; perhaps TRBD1 as D (6 bases). Germline CDR1 reads SGHDT; CDR2 reads YYEEEE. Between the trimmed V and J ends, which lost 4 bases and 1 base, there was a span of 8 bases. This CDR3 has 14 amino acids.